These 29 T cell receptor beta chains were all obtained from the same sample, sequenced in a study of T cell repertoires in cytomegalovirus infection. These receptors lack a known antigen. TCRdb reanalysed the reads using MiXCR and keeps one entry per CDR3 protein. The sample consists of hundreds of thousands of distinct CDR3 sequences, roughly a third of them appearing once. Material: cultured PBMCs, obtained from culture after CMV antigen stimulation. The receptors shown here come from a human donor in good health (CMV status not recorded). Some clones in this sample may be carry-over from other donors' samples.

The V and J genes are TRBV28 and TRBJ1-3; D is perhaps TRBD1 (5 bases). The ends were cut back, 6 bases at V and 3 bases at J, with 18 bases in the middle. This CDR3 has 16 amino acids. The germline V gene encodes CDR1 MDHEN and CDR2 SYDVKM. CDR3 region: CASSPSTGASGNTIYF. For the CDR3, the DNA is TGTGCCAGCAGCCCCTCGACCGGGGCTAGTGGAAACACCATATATTTT.

A word on this clonotype: This may be a read error, as it is one base from a much larger clone. V is TRBV19 and J is TRBJ1-5, with D possibly matching TRBD1 (5 bases). The CDR3 has 14 amino acids. Trimming took 5 bases from V and 11 from J, leaving 19 bases between them. CDR1 LNHDA and CDR2 SQIVND come from the germline V gene (reference sequence). CDR3 sequence (DNA): TGTGCCAGTAGTTTGGTACAGGCATTGTGGTCCCAGCATTTT. Residues: CASSLVQALWSQHF.

J is TRBJ1-2 and V is TRBV19, with D maybe TRBD1 (5 bases). The CDR3 loop spans 14 amino acids. Germline assignment: CDR1 LNHDA and CDR2 SQIVND (reference sequence). V was clipped by 5 bases and J by 3 bases, with 13 bases between them. The CDR3 spells CASSLQGFDYGYTF. The CDR3 region has the DNA TGTGCCAGTAGTTTGCAGGGATTTGACTATGGCTACACCTTC.

This clonotype was counted a few times. The chain joins TRBV7-2 to TRBJ1-4; TRBD1 aligns across 7 bases. With V trimmed by 5 bases and J by 5 bases, 5 bases remained unmatched. From germline, CDR1 is SGHTA and CDR2 FQGNSA. The CDR3 consists of 14 residues. CDR3 in amino acids: CASSRGTENEKLFF. The CDR3 DNA reads as TGTGCCAGCAGCCGAGGGACAGAGAATGAAAAACTGTTTTTT.

This chain connects TRBV2 to TRBJ2-5; 8 nucleotides line up with TRBD2. V gave up 5 bases and J gave up 2 bases; unmatched junction bases: 4. The CDR3 loop spans 14 amino acids. Germline V gene data show CDR1 as SNHLY and CDR2 as FYNNEI. The CDR3 region has the DNA TGTGCCAGCAGTCCACTAGCGGAGCAAGAGACCCAGTACTTC. This translates into CASSPLAEQETQYF.

The rearrangement uses TRBV4-3 and TRBJ2-3, with D unresolved. The V and J ends lost 1 base and 3 bases respectively, with 8 bases between them. Germline V gene data show CDR1 as LGHNA and CDR2 as YSLEER. CDR3 size: 14 residues. CDR3 sequence reads: CASSQALQTDTQYF. The CDR3 coding sequence is TGCGCCAGCAGCCAAGCTCTCCAAACAGATACGCAGTATTTT.

In its sample, this clonotype was seen once. The junction shows a germline mismatch at one end, possibly a read error. CDR3 sequence: CASRIDSALYGYTF. CDR3 DNA: TGTGCCAGTAGGATAGACAGTGCCCTCTATGGCTACACCTTC. The V call is TRBV19, the J call TRBJ1-2, with D possibly being TRBD1 (5 bases). The CDR3 has 14 residues. Germline CDR1 reads LNHDA; CDR2 reads SQIVND (reference sequence).

The gene calls are TRBV7-4 and TRBJ2-1; possibly TRBD2 for D (8 bases). The CDR3 has 16 amino acids. From germline, CDR1 is SGHVT and CDR2 SQSDAQ. V lost 4 bases, J lost 4 bases, and 17 bases lay in between. The chain's CDR3 is CASSSQGVAGYNEQFF. Written as DNA, the CDR3 is TGTGCCAGCAGCTCCCAGGGGGTAGCGGGGTACAATGAGCAGTTCTTC. The full variable domain, completed using reference TRBV7-4 and TRBJ2-1, is GAGVSQSPRYKVAKRGRDVALRCDSISGHVTLYWYRQTLGQGSEVLTYSQSDAQRDKSGRPSGRFSAERPERSVSTLKIQRTEQGDSAVYLCASSSQGVAGYNEQFFGPGTRLTVL.

V usage is TRBV28 and J usage is TRBJ2-5; D perhaps matches TRBD2 (5 bases). The V gene lost 7 bases and the J gene lost 0 bases, with 21 bases spanning the gap. CDR1 is MDHEN and CDR2 is SYDVKM in the germline V gene. The CDR3 spans 17 residues. The CDR3 loop is CASNSFRGVRDQETQYF. In DNA form, the CDR3 reads TGTGCCAGCAACAGTTTTCGGGGAGTTAGGGACCAAGAGACCCAGTACTTC.

The chain recombines TRBV4-3 with TRBJ1-5, with D perhaps matching TRBD1 (5 bases). V was pared by 3 bases and J by 3 bases, with 9 bases between. This CDR3 has 14 amino acids. Germline values: CDR1 LGHNA, CDR2 YSLEER. CDR3 residues: CASSQARANQPQHF. The CDR3 nucleotides are TGCGCCAGCAGCCAGGCCAGGGCCAATCAGCCCCAGCATTTT.

This clonotype was seen a few times. The rearrangement uses TRBV11-3 and TRBJ2-5; perhaps TRBD2 as D (6 bases). CDR3 length equals 14 residues. CDR1 and CDR2 (germline): SGHNT, YENEEA. Between the trimmed V and J ends, which lost 5 bases and 5 bases, there was a span of 15 bases. CDR3 region: CASSPGGEGETQYF. CDR3 bases: TGTGCCAGCAGCCCCGGGGGTGAGGGGGAGACCCAGTACTTC. Combining the CDR3 with reference TRBV11-3 and TRBJ2-5 gives the whole variable domain EAGVVQSPRYKIIEKKQPVAFWCNPISGHNTLYWYLQNLGQGPELLIRYENEEAVDDSQLPKDRFSAERLKGVDSTLKIQPAELGDSAVYLCASSPGGEGETQYFGPGTRLLVL.

This clonotype was detected a few times. CDR3 nucleotide sequence: TGTGCCAGCAGTCCCCTCCCTTTGGAAAGAGGGATCACCGGGGAGCTGTTTTTT. As protein: CASSPLPLERGITGELFF. V usage is TRBV6-7 and J usage is TRBJ2-2, with a weak D call TRBD2 (5 bases). TRBV6-7 is marked as an open reading frame, function uncertain. The CDR3 is made up of 18 amino acids. V lost 5 bases and J 4 bases, leaving 23 bases between the germline ends.

The chain uses TRBV4-2 and TRBJ2-3, with D perhaps matching TRBD2 (6 bases). V was shortened by 1 base and J by 0 bases, with 17 bases between the two germline ends. Germline V gene lookup returns CDR1 LGHNA and CDR2 YNFKEQ. The CDR3 covers 18 residues. The CDR3 DNA is TGTGCCAGCAGCCAAGGTTGGGACCGGGAGACTAGCACAGATACGCAGTATTTT. This sequence encodes CASSQGWDRETSTDTQYF.

The chain links TRBV20-1 to TRBJ1-1; D remains unclear. The CDR3 consists of 13 residues. Germline values: CDR1 DFQATT, CDR2 SNEGSKA (reference sequence). The ends were cut back, 5 bases at V and 6 bases at J, with 16 bases in the middle. CDR3 nucleotide sequence: TGCAGTGCTCCTTTTTGGGGTTACTCTGAAGCTTTCTTT. Translating it yields CSAPFWGYSEAFF.

This clonotype was counted a few times. The gene calls are TRBV12-3 or TRBV12-4 and TRBJ1-1; 8 positions agree with TRBD1. J was trimmed by 7 bases and V by 3 bases; bases with no gene match: 7. This CDR3 comprises 14 residues. The CDR3 region is CASSFSGGNGEAFF. CDR3 coding DNA: TGTGCCAGCAGTTTTTCAGGGGGCAATGGTGAAGCTTTCTTT.

The rearrangement uses TRBV2 and TRBJ2-3, with D possibly being TRBD2 (6 bases). V was shortened by 4 bases and J by 4 bases, with 18 bases between the two germline ends. CDR3 length: 16 residues. Per the germline V gene, CDR1 is SNHLY and CDR2 is FYNNEI. The CDR3 bases are TGTGCCAGCAGTGCCAGAGGGCCGGGAGTGGCAGATACGCAGTATTTT. This translates into CASSARGPGVADTQYF. Together with reference TRBV2 and TRBJ2-3, the CDR3 gives the full variable domain: EPEVTQTPSHQVTQMGQEVILRCVPISNHLYFYWYRQILGQKVEFLVSFYNNEISEKSEIFDDQFSVERPDGSNFTLKIRSTKLEDSAMYFCASSARGPGVADTQYFGPGTRLTVL.

Only a few counts were recorded for this clonotype. The rearrangement uses TRBV10-3 and TRBJ2-3; 12 nucleotides line up with TRBD2. Unmatched junction bases numbered 7, after V lost 4 bases and J lost 2 bases. The germline V gene has CDR1 ENHRY and CDR2 SYGVKD. The CDR3 extends over 17 amino acids. CDR3 region: CAISASRTSGNTDTQYF. The CDR3 nucleotides read TGTGCCATCAGTGCATCCAGGACTAGCGGGAACACAGATACGCAGTATTTT.

V usage is TRBV19 and J usage is TRBJ2-6; 10 nucleotides match TRBD1. Germline values: CDR1 LNHDA, CDR2 SQIVND (reference sequence). J lost 2 bases, V lost 10 bases, and 17 bases had no gene match. The CDR3 is 19 residues long. The CDR3 region has the DNA TGTGCCACCTTGAATAGGACAGGGGGTGTTGAAACTGGGGCCAACGTCCTGACTTTC. Translated, it gives CATLNRTGGVETGANVLTF.

The genes are TRBV27 and TRBJ1-1; 8 bases are a match to TRBD1. V lost 8 bases, J lost 4 bases, and 6 bases stayed unmatched. The CDR3 consists of 13 residues. Germline V CDR1 and CDR2: MNHEY, SMNVEV (reference sequence). The chain's CDR3 is CASVAGGTTEAFF. The CDR3 nucleotides read TGTGCCAGCGTTGCAGGGGGCACCACTGAAGCTTTCTTT.

This clonotype showed up just a few times. The chain links TRBV7-9 to TRBJ2-7, with D uncertain. Germline CDR1 SEHNR, CDR2 FQNEAQ (reference sequence). V was trimmed by 5 bases and J by 2 bases, leaving 7 bases between them. This CDR3 region has 12 residues. The CDR3 coding sequence is TGTGCCAGCAGCGCCGACACCTACGAGCAGTACTTC. Translation gives CASSADTYEQYF. The full variable domain, in which reference TRBV7-9 and TRBJ2-7 provide the parts outside the CDR3, is DTGVSQNPRHKITKRGQNVTFRCDPISEHNRLYWYRQTLGQGPEFLTYFQNEAQLEKSRLLSDRFSAERPKGSFSTLEIQRTEQGDSAMYLCASSADTYEQYFGPGTRLTVT.

The chain carries TRBV20-1 and TRBJ2-3; 7 bases are a match to TRBD2. CDR3 length: 14 amino acids. Looked up from germline, CDR1 is DFQATT and CDR2 is SNEGSKA (reference sequence). The junction had 8 bases not matched to a gene; V was cut back by 7 bases and J by 1 base. The CDR3 DNA reads as TGCAGTGTCCGGCGCAGCGGGGGCACAGATACGCAGTATTTT. It specifies CSVRRSGGTDTQYF.

In this sample, this clonotype turned up many times. This chain joins TRBV7-2 and TRBJ2-7; 8 bases align to TRBD2. There are 15 residues in the CDR3. Germline CDR1 SGHTA, CDR2 FQGNSA. V lost 0 bases, J lost 4 bases, and 5 bases stayed unmatched. The DNA of the CDR3 is TGTGCCAGCAGCTTAGCGGGGGCTAGCGGGTACGAGCAGTACGTC. Translated, it gives CASSLAGASGYEQYV.

This chain links TRBV6-2 or TRBV6-3 with TRBJ1-4; no firm D call. The CDR3 extends over 13 amino acids. CDR1 and CDR2 (germline): MNHEY, SVGEGT. Trimming pared 5 bases from V and 3 bases from J, leaving 7 bases between. The CDR3 region is CASSPTPNEKLFF. The CDR3 DNA is TGTGCCAGCAGTCCGACACCTAATGAAAAACTGTTTTTT.

This clonotype was seen only a few times. The genes are TRBV19 and TRBJ2-5, with TRBD1 matching over 11 bases. The CDR3 sequence is 13 residues long. J was trimmed by 1 base and V by 8 bases; bases with no gene match: 0. Germline V gene lookup returns CDR1 LNHDA and CDR2 SQIVND (reference sequence). The CDR3: CASGQGAQETQYF. CDR3 DNA sequence: TGTGCCAGTGGACAGGGGGCCCAAGAGACCCAGTACTTC.

The chain employs TRBV6-5 and TRBJ1-5; TRBD1 might be the D (6 bases). This CDR3 is 14 amino acids long. Trimming pared 10 bases from V and 3 bases from J, leaving 16 bases between. Per the germline V gene, CDR1 is MNHEY and CDR2 is SVGAGI. The DNA of the CDR3 is TGTGCCACCGAACGTGGACAGACCAATCAGCCCCAGCATTTT. Protein product: CATERGQTNQPQHF.

This chain links TRBV12-3 or TRBV12-4 with TRBJ2-1; 9 positions match TRBD2. J gave up 9 bases and V 7 bases, and 16 bases lay outside the gene matches. The CDR3 sequence is 16 residues long. The CDR3 here is CASTLSSAGGSPEQFF. The CDR3 nucleotides are TGTGCCAGCACCCTTAGCTCGGCGGGAGGGAGCCCTGAGCAGTTCTTC.

The V call is TRBV4-1, the J call TRBJ2-7; no reliable D call. CDR3 length: 18 amino acids. V lost 1 base and J 0 bases, leaving 19 bases between the germline ends. Per germline, CDR1 MGHRA and CDR2 YSYEKL. The CDR3 region is CASSQGTLAIDDSYEQYV. Here the CDR3 DNA reads TGCGCCAGCAGCCAAGGGACCCTGGCCATCGATGACTCCTACGAGCAGTACGTC.

The gene calls are TRBV20-1 and TRBJ2-1; 12 positions match TRBD2. The V gene end was trimmed by 5 bases and the J gene end by 5 bases; junction bases not matched to a gene: 4. The CDR3 spans 14 residues. Germline V CDR1 and CDR2: DFQATT, SNEGSKA (reference sequence). This CDR3 is CSALGLAGNNEQFF. The CDR3 DNA sequence: TGCAGTGCTCTAGGACTAGCGGGGAACAATGAGCAGTTCTTC.

V is TRBV28 and J is TRBJ2-5; 7 bases fit TRBD1. In germline, CDR1 is MDHEN, CDR2 SYDVKM. This CDR3 comprises 13 residues. With 6 bases clipped from V and 4 bases from J, the junction kept 5 bases outside the gene matches. The CDR3 region is CASRRQGPETQYF. CDR3 nucleotide sequence: TGTGCCAGCAGGAGACAGGGCCCAGAGACCCAGTACTTC.